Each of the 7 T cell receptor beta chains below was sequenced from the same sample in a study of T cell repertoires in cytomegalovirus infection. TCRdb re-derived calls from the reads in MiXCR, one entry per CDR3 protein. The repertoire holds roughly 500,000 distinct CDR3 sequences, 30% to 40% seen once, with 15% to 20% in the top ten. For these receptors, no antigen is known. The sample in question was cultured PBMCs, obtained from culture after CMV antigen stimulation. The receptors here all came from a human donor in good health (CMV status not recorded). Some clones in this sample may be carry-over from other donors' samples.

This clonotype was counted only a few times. The CDR3 bases are TGTGCCAGCAGTTACTTTCTATCGGGGGTTACCTACGAGCAGTACTTC. This translates into CASSYFLSGVTYEQYF. This chain links TRBV6-2 or TRBV6-3 with TRBJ2-7, with D perhaps matching TRBD2 (6 bases). Per the germline V gene, CDR1 is MNHEY and CDR2 is SVGEGT. The length of the CDR3 is 16 residues. Trimming removed 1 base at V and 2 bases at J, with 15 bases between.

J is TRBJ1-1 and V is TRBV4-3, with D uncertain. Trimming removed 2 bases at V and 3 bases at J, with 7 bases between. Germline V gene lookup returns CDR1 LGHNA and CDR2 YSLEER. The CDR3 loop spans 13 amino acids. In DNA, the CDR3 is TGCGCCAGCAGCCAACCCGGGTACACTGAAGCTTTCTTT. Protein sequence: CASSQPGYTEAFF.

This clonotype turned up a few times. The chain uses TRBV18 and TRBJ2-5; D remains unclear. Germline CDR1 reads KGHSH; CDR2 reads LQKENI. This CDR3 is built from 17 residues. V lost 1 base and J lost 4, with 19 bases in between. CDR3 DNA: TGTGCCAGCTCACCACTTCACGCCGGCACCGTAAGAGAGACCCAGTACTTC. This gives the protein CASSPLHAGTVRETQYF. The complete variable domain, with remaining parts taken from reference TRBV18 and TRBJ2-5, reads NAGVMQNPRHLVRRRGQEARLRCSPMKGHSHVYWYRQLPEEGLKFMVYLQKENIIDESGMPKERFSAEFPKEGPSILRIQQVVRGDSAAYFCASSPLHAGTVRETQYFGPGTRLLVL.

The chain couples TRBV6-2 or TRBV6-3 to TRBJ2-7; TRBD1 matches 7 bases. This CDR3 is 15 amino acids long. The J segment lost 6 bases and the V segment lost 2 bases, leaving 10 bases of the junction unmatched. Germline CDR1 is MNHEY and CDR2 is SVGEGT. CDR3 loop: CASSYPLGQRFEQYV. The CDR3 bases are TGTGCCAGCAGTTACCCCTTGGGACAGCGGTTCGAGCAGTACGTC.

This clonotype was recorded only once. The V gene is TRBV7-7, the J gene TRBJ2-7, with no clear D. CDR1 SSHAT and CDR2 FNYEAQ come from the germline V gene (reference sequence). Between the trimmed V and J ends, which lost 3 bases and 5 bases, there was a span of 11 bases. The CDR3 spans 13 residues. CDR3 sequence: CASSFLGSHEQYF. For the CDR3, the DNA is TGTGCCAGCAGCTTCCTCGGGTCCCACGAGCAGTACTTC.

In DNA form, the CDR3 reads TGTGCCAGCAGCACGGACAGGGGGGACCCCGGGGAGCTGTTTTTT. It encodes CASSTDRGDPGELFF. The chain couples TRBV6-2 or TRBV6-3 to TRBJ2-2; the match to TRBD1 covers 10 bases. With V trimmed by 6 bases and J by 6 bases, 7 bases remained unmatched. This CDR3 contains 15 residues. Germline lookup yields CDR1 MNHEY and CDR2 SVGEGT.

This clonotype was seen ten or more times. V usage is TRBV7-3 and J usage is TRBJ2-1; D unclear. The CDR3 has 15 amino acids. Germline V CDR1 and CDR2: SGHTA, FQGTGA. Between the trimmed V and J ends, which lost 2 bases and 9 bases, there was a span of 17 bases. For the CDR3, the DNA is TGTGCCAGCAGCTTAGGTTCGACCTTGGGCGCTGAGCAGTTCTTC. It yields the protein CASSLGSTLGAEQFF.